This T cell receptor (beta chain) derives from a study of identical twins. A few counts support this clonotype. Antigen specificity is unknown. CDR3 length equals 13 residues. V lost 0 bases and J 5 bases, leaving 8 bases between the germline ends. Germline-derived CDR1 and CDR2 are SGHRS and YFSETQ. Findings and limits, study-wide: Monozygotic twins shared more out-of-frame TCR alpha than recombination models predicted. The study found weaker excess twin sharing in beta out-of-frame sequences.

MiXCR was run by TCRdb on the 5' RACE reads, yielding one entry per CDR3 protein. The sample holds about 530,000 distinct CDR3 sequences, over 12% seen once. The same specimen was also included in a second study, on yellow fever vaccine responses in identical twins.

The chain has TRBV5-1 and TRBJ1-2; D gene unclear. The material sequenced was CD4+ T cells sorted from blood. This clonotype originated in a woman aged 18-29 years in good health. DNA for the CDR3: TGCGCCAGCAGCTTGGAACCGAAATATGGCTACACCTTC. Translating gives CASSLEPKYGYTF. Filled out from reference TRBV5-1 and TRBJ1-2, the complete variable domain reads KAGVTQTPRYLIKTRGQQVTLSCSPISGHRSVSWYQQTPGQGLQFLFEYFSETQRNKGNFPGRFSGRQFSNSRSEMNVSTLELGDSALYLCASSLEPKYGYTFGSGTRLTVV.